This section outlines one TCR beta chain sequence together with its context. Its antigen is not known. This record belongs to a study of T cells after posttransplantation cyclophosphamide. On the day of bone marrow donation, the related graft donor provided peripheral blood. Germline CDR1 and CDR2: SGHTA and FQGNSA. This CDR3 region has 14 residues. V shed 1 base and J shed 4 bases, with 11 bases lying between them. Sequencing used immunoSEQ multiplex PCR; TCRdb keeps in-frame clones, though not all of them. Found here are about 2,800 clones, over 65% of them singletons; the top ten hold 12%. Study findings and constraints: Later blood repertoires were often dominated by clones from the donor CD8+ memory compartment.

The receptor was isolated from a woman between 50 and 59 years old in good health and a related stem cell transplant donor. The rearrangement links TRBV7-2 to TRBJ2-7; D remains ambiguous. What was sequenced was CD8+ T cells sorted from PBMCs. CDR3 in DNA: TGTGCCAGCAGCTTAGGACACCGTGGGTACGAGCAGTACTTC. As protein: CASSLGHRGYEQYF. Combining the CDR3 with reference TRBV7-2 and TRBJ2-7 gives the whole variable domain GAGVSQSPSNKVTEKGKDVELRCDPISGHTALYWYRQSLGQGLEFLIYFQGNSAPDKSGLPSDRFSAERTGGSVSTLTIQRTQQEDSAVYLCASSLGHRGYEQYFGPGTRLTVT.